Listed below are T cell receptor beta chains from one sample, sequenced in a study of blood T cell repertoires in COVID-19. TCRdb's table, derived via immunoSEQ multiplex PCR, lists solely in-frame clones and lacks some. This table holds 300,000 to 400,000 clones, 88% found once. Sequences were obtained from PBMCs or T cells enriched from blood (not recorded which). The receptors were gathered from a woman in her 30s with acute COVID-19. Both conserved end residues are part of each CDR3.

V | length | CDR3
TRBV3-1/TRBV3-2 | 14 | CASAPTGGGETQYF
TRBV4-3 | 17 | CASSQDLTGSYTGELFF
TRBV9 | 13 | CASSVASTGGQYF
TRBV4-2 | 15 | CASSQRQGAGTEAFF
TRBV5-6 | 15 | CASSPGGGTSYEQYF
TRBV18 | 13 | CASSETGNEKLFF
TRBV18 | 15 | CASSQGQGYNQPQHF
TRBV18 | 13 | CASSPRQGDEQFF
TRBV7-8 | 14 | CASSQMGGTYGYTF
TRBV9 | 15 | CASSVSAGWKGELFF
TRBV18 | 16 | CASFFDRVSGNTEAFF
TRBV29-1 | 13 | CSVAQGANSPLHF
TRBV6-2/TRBV6-3 | 17 | CASSYSIAGGSDNEQFF
TRBV5-1 | 15 | CASSFDRPGANVLTF
TRBV5-1 | 15 | CASSLYRQGDTEAFF
TRBV30 | 14 | CAWTGHSNTGELFF
TRBV5-1 | 13 | CASSLGGSDTQYF
TRBV7-3 | 18 | CASSLGRRAFILNTEAFF
TRBV18 | 13 | CASSGGQEYEQYF
TRBV20-1 | 11 | CSASRGQPQHF
TRBV29-1 | 12 | CSVWSGGTEAFF
TRBV5-6 | 14 | CASSSQGQGETQYF
TRBV19 | 14 | CASSIRGYNSPLHF
TRBV20-1 | 13 | CSASGGQNTEAFF
TRBV7-9 | 13 | CASSLGEVGEQYF
TRBV6-5 | 14 | CASSYRGGNSPLHF
TRBV27 | 14 | CASKRGASTDTQYF
TRBV5-5 | 16 | CASSRGTGGFTDTQYF
TRBV2 | 16 | CASSEEGHRAAQPQHF
TRBV7-2 | 15 | CASSPRTPYMVTQYF
TRBV12-5 | 16 | CASGLVVNRGDQPQHF